The rows below give T cell receptor beta chains drawn from one sample of a study of identical twins. In TCRdb, the 5' RACE reads were re-called with MiXCR into one record per CDR3 protein. The sample lists a few hundred thousand distinct CDR3 sequences, 9% to 10% occurring once. These sequences were also reported in another study, on yellow fever vaccine responses in identical twins.

The sample was PBMCs. The receptors here all came from a woman in her late teens or twenties in good health. The CDR3 runs from the conserved cysteine through the conserved F or W. D genes are given only for firm matches. Clone size is not always given. Where it is, it says once, few, many or a class for expanded clones.

V gene	clone size	D gene	J gene	CDR3 protein	CDR3 DNA
TRBV7-4	few	NA	TRBJ2-6	CASSKKGSGANVLTF	TGTGCCAGCAGCAAGAAGGGGTCCGGGGCCAACGTCCTGACTTTC
TRBV29-1	NA	NA	TRBJ2-1	CSVDRRLGDNEQFF	TGCAGCGTTGACCGGCGACTAGGCGACAATGAGCAGTTCTTC
TRBV2	NA	NA	TRBJ2-6	CASSEWSHKTTGANVLTF	TGTGCCAGCAGTGAGTGGTCACACAAAACTACTGGGGCCAACGTCCTGACTTTC
TRBV29-1	many	NA	TRBJ1-2	CSVDGAANYGYTF	TGCAGCGTTGACGGGGCAGCAAACTATGGCTACACCTTC
TRBV5-1	NA	TRBD1	TRBJ2-2	CASSFPGQGQRTGELFF	TGCGCCAGCAGCTTCCCGGGACAGGGACAAAGGACCGGGGAGCTGTTTTTT
TRBV4-3	few	NA	TRBJ2-1	CASSQRGSGDEQFF	TGCGCCAGCAGCCAACGCGGGTCCGGGGATGAGCAGTTCTTC
TRBV7-9	NA	NA	TRBJ1-1	CASSLTNTEAFF	TGTGCCAGCAGCTTGACGAACACTGAAGCTTTCTTT
TRBV6-5	few	TRBD1	TRBJ1-4	CASSFRQGWNEKLFF	TGTGCCAGCAGTTTTCGACAGGGCTGGAATGAAAAACTGTTTTTT
TRBV4-1	many	TRBD1	TRBJ2-7	CASSQAIRDSNEQYF	TGCGCCAGCAGCCAAGCAATCCGGGACAGCAACGAGCAGTACTTC
TRBV11-2	NA	TRBD2	TRBJ2-7	CASSQLAGVAEQYF	TGTGCCAGCAGCCAACTAGCGGGAGTTGCCGAGCAGTACTTC
TRBV20-1	NA	TRBD2	TRBJ2-3	CSARRGGRDTQYF	TGCAGTGCTAGGCGGGGGGGGCGGGATACGCAGTATTTT
TRBV6-5	few	NA	TRBJ2-7	CASSLLTGNEQYF	TGTGCCAGCAGCCTACTCACAGGGAACGAGCAGTACTTC
TRBV6-2/TRBV6-3	few	TRBD1	TRBJ2-4	CASSYRTGTGESFGKNIQYF	TGTGCCAGCAGTTATCGCACCGGGACAGGGGAGAGTTTCGGCAAAAACATTCAGTACTTC
TRBV12-3/TRBV12-4	many	TRBD1	TRBJ2-3	CASRPRGSETDTQYF	TGTGCCAGCAGACCCAGGGGGTCAGAGACAGATACGCAGTATTTT
TRBV12-3/TRBV12-4	many	TRBD1	TRBJ2-7	CASSPSAGGSYEQYF	TGTGCCAGCAGCCCCAGCGCAGGGGGCTCCTACGAGCAGTACTTC
TRBV7-9	NA	TRBD2	TRBJ2-1	CASSLAGLAGEQFF	TGTGCCAGCAGCTTAGCGGGACTAGCGGGTGAGCAGTTCTTC
TRBV4-1	NA	NA	TRBJ2-3	CASSIATPSHTDTQYF	TGCGCCAGCAGCATAGCGACACCGTCCCACACAGATACGCAGTATTTT
TRBV14	many	TRBD1	TRBJ2-1	CASSKDRVFFNEQFF	TGTGCCAGCAGCAAGGACAGGGTATTTTTCAATGAGCAGTTCTTC
TRBV29-1	NA	NA	TRBJ2-5	CSVDLIRTAGETQYF	TGCAGCGTTGACCTCATCAGGACTGCTGGGGAGACCCAGTACTTC
TRBV20-1	NA	NA	TRBJ1-3	CSARGTASGPSGNTIYF	TGCAGTGCTAGAGGGACCGCCTCGGGGCCATCTGGAAACACCATATATTTT
TRBV27	few	NA	TRBJ1-6	CASSSGTNSPLHF	TGTGCCAGCAGTTCCGGAACCAATTCACCCCTCCACTTT
TRBV6-2/TRBV6-3	few	NA	TRBJ1-5	CASSYHPAGPSGYSNQPQHF	TGTGCCAGCAGTTACCATCCGGCCGGCCCATCGGGATATAGCAATCAGCCCCAGCATTTT
TRBV20-1	NA	TRBD1	TRBJ2-7	CSAGSDRAPYEQYF	TGCAGTGCTGGATCGGACAGGGCTCCCTACGAGCAGTACTTC
TRBV12-3/TRBV12-4	NA	TRBD1	TRBJ2-7	CASSRPGQGIQGESNYEQYF	TGTGCCAGCAGCCGCCCGGGACAGGGTATTCAGGGGGAATCGAACTACGAGCAGTACTTC
TRBV29-1	many	TRBD1	TRBJ2-7	CSAMGTAHYEQYF	TGCAGCGCAATGGGGACAGCTCACTACGAGCAGTACTTC
TRBV20-1	NA	NA	TRBJ1-5	CSAKRRTLDRQPQHF	TGCAGTGCGAAGAGACGGACGTTGGACCGTCAGCCCCAGCATTTT
TRBV7-3	NA	NA	TRBJ1-6	CASSTPGGYSSNSPLHF	TGTGCCAGCAGCACGCCCGGGGGTTATTCATCTAATTCACCCCTCCACTTT
TRBV7-2	many	NA	TRBJ2-7	CASSLGGTSVSYEQYF	TGTGCCAGCAGCTTAGGGGGGACATCAGTTTCTTACGAGCAGTACTTC
TRBV6-5	NA	NA	TRBJ1-6	CASSQTSGPLHF	TGTGCCAGCAGTCAAACCTCAGGTCCCCTCCACTTT
TRBV4-1	few	NA	TRBJ2-7	CASSHTGGRDEQYF	TGCGCCAGCAGCCACACAGGAGGGCGGGACGAGCAGTACTTC
TRBV15	NA	NA	TRBJ2-5	CATSSLETEQETQYF	TGTGCCACCAGCAGTCTTGAGACAGAACAAGAGACCCAGTACTTC
TRBV7-2	many	NA	TRBJ2-7	CASSPPDWGMGVSYEQYF	TGTGCCAGCAGCCCTCCGGACTGGGGTATGGGGGTCTCCTACGAGCAGTACTTC
TRBV27	NA	TRBD2	TRBJ2-1	CASSLAGLVPYNEQFF	TGTGCCAGCAGTTTGGCGGGACTAGTCCCCTACAATGAGCAGTTCTTC
TRBV20-1	NA	TRBD1	TRBJ1-6	CSATRDREAYNSPLHF	TGCAGTGCTACCCGGGACAGGGAGGCCTATAATTCACCCCTCCACTTT
TRBV20-1	many	TRBD1	TRBJ2-6	CSASVQGAYGANVLTF	TGCAGTGCTAGTGTCCAGGGGGCTTATGGGGCCAACGTCCTGACTTTC
TRBV7-9	few	NA	TRBJ1-4	CASSSPDRGADNEKLFF	TGTGCCAGCAGCTCACCGGATCGGGGGGCAGATAATGAAAAACTGTTTTTT
TRBV6-5	few	TRBD1	TRBJ2-7	CASSFGGTGGYEQYF	TGTGCCAGCAGTTTCGGAGGGACAGGGGGCTACGAGCAGTACTTC
TRBV5-1	NA	NA	TRBJ2-7	CASSFEEPYEQYF	TGCGCCAGCAGCTTTGAGGAGCCCTACGAGCAGTACTTC
TRBV19	NA	TRBD1	TRBJ2-7	CARARDRGHEQYF	TGTGCCAGGGCCCGGGACAGGGGCCACGAGCAGTACTTC
TRBV12-3/TRBV12-4	few	NA	TRBJ2-1	CASSLPTDGSSYNEQFF	TGTGCCAGCAGTTTACCAACGGACGGGAGCTCCTACAATGAGCAGTTCTTC
TRBV6-2/TRBV6-3	many	NA	TRBJ2-4	CASSGGQLAKNIQYF	TGTGCCAGCAGTGGAGGCCAGTTAGCCAAAAACATTCAGTACTTC
TRBV5-6	NA	TRBD1	TRBJ2-3	CASSLVQGAGTDTQYF	TGTGCCAGCAGCTTGGTACAGGGGGCAGGCACAGATACGCAGTATTTT
TRBV29-1	few	TRBD1	TRBJ2-1	CSVTGMRYNEQFF	TGCAGCGTGACAGGGATGAGGTACAATGAGCAGTTCTTC
TRBV29-1	few	NA	TRBJ2-1	CSSISGSYNEQFF	TGCAGCTCGATCTCGGGCTCCTACAATGAGCAGTTCTTC
TRBV6-5	many	NA	TRBJ1-1	CASSYSDTEAFF	TGTGCCAGCAGTTACTCGGACACTGAAGCTTTCTTT